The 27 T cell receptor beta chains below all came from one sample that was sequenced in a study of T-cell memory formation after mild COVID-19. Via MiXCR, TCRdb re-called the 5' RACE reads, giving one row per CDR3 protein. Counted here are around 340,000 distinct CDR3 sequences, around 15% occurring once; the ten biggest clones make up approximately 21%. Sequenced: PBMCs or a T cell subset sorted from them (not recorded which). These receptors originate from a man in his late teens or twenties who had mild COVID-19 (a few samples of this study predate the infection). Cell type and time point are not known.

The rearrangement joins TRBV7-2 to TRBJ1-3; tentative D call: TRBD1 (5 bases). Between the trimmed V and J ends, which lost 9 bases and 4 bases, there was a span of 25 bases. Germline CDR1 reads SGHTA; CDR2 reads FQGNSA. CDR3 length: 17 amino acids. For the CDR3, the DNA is TGTGCCAGTGCTGATCCACAGGACGTCTGGGGGGGAAACACCATATATTTT. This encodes CASADPQDVWGGNTIYF.

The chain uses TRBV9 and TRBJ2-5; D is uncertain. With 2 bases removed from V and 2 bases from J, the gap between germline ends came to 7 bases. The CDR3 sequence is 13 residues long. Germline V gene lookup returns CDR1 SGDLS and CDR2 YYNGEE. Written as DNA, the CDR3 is TGTGCCAGCAGCGTCAGAGATCAAGAGACCCAGTACTTC. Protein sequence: CASSVRDQETQYF.

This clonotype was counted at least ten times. CDR3 DNA sequence: TGCGCCAGCAGCCCCACAGGGGACCCTTACAATGAGCAGTTCTTC. Amino acid sequence: CASSPTGDPYNEQFF. This chain joins TRBV5-1 and TRBJ2-1, with TRBD1 matching 7 bases. Germline V gene data show CDR1 as SGHRS and CDR2 as YFSETQ. CDR3 length equals 15 residues. J lost 4 bases, V lost 4 bases, and 8 bases had no gene match.

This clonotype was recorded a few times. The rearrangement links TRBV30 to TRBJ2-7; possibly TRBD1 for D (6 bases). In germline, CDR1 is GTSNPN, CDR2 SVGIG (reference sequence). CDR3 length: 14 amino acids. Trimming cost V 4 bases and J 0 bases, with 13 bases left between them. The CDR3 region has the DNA TGTGCCTGGAACCGGGACACAAGCTCCTACGAGCAGTACTTC. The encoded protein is CAWNRDTSSYEQYF.

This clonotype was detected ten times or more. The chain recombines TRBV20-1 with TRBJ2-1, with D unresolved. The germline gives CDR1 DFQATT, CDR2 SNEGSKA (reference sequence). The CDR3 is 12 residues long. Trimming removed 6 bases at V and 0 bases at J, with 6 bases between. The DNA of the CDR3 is TGCAGTGCCAAGAGCTCCTACAATGAGCAGTTCTTC. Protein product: CSAKSSYNEQFF.

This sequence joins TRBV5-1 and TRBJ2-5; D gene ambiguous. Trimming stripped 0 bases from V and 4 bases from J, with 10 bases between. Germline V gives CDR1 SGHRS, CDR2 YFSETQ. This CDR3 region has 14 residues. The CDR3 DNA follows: TGCGCCAGCAGCTTGGACTCGGGTCGAGAGACCCAGTACTTC. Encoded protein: CASSLDSGRETQYF.

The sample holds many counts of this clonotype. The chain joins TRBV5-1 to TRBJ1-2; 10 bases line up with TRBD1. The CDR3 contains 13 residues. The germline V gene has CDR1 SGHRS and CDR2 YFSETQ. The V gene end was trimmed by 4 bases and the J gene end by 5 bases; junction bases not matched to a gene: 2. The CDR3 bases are TGCGCCAGCAGCCGGGACAGGGGTTATGGCTACACCTTC. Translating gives CASSRDRGYGYTF.

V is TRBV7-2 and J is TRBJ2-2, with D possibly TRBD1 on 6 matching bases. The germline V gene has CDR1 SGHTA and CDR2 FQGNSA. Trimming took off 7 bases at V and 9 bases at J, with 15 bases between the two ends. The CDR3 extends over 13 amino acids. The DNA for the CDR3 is TGTGCCAGCACCTGGGGGCCCGCCCGGGAGCTGTTTTTT. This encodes CASTWGPARELFF.

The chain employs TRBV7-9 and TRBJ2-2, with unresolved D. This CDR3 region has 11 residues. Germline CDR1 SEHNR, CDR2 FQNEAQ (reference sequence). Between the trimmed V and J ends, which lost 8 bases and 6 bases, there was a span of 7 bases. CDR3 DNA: TGTGCCAGCGATGATTCCGGGGAGCTGTTTTTT. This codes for CASDDSGELFF.

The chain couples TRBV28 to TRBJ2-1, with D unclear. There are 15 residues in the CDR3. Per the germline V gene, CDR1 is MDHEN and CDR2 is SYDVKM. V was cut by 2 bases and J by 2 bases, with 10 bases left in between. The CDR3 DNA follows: TGTGCCAGCAGTTTACTAGTTCGGGCCTACAATGAGCAGTTCTTC. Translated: CASSLLVRAYNEQFF.

CDR3 nucleotides: TGTGCCAGCAGCTCCCGACTAGCGGAACTTTCAGATACGCAGTATTTT. Protein: CASSSRLAELSDTQYF. This chain uses TRBV7-2 with TRBJ2-3, with 9 bases lining up with TRBD2. J lost 4 bases, V lost 4 bases, and 9 bases had no gene match. CDR3 length equals 16 residues. Looked up from germline, CDR1 is SGHTA and CDR2 is FQGNSA.

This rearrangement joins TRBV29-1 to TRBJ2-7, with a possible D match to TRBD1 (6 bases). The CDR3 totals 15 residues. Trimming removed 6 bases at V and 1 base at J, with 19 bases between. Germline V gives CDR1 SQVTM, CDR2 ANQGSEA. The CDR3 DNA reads TGCAGCGTCTATCCGGCAGGGGACGTGTCCTACGAGCAGTACGTC. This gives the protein CSVYPAGDVSYEQYV.

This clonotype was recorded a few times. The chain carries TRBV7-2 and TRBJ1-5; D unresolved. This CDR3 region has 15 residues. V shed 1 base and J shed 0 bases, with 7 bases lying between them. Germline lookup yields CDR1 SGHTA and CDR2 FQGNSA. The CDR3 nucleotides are TGTGCCAGCAGCTTAGTCCCAAATAGCAATCAGCCCCAGCATTTT. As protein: CASSLVPNSNQPQHF. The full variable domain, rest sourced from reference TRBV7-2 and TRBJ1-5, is GAGVSQSPSNKVTEKGKDVELRCDPISGHTALYWYRQSLGQGLEFLIYFQGNSAPDKSGLPSDRFSAERTGGSVSTLTIQRTQQEDSAVYLCASSLVPNSNQPQHFGDGTRLSIL.

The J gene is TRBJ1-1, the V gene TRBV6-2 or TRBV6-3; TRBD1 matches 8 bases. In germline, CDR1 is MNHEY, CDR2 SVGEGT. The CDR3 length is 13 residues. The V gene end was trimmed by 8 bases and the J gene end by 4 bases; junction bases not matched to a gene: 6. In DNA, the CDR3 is TGTGCCAGCTCTCAGGGGGCGAGCACTGAAGCTTTCTTT. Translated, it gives CASSQGASTEAFF.

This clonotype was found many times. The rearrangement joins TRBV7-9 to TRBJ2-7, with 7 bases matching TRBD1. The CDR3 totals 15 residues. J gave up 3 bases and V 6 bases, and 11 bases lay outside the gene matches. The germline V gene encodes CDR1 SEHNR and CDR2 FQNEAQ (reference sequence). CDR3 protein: CASSSKTGRNYEQYF. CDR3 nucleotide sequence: TGTGCCAGCAGTTCAAAGACAGGGAGAAACTACGAGCAGTACTTC.

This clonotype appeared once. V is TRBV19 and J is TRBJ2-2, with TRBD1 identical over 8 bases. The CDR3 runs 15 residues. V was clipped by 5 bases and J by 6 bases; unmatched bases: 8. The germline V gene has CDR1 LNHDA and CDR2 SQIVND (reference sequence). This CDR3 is CASSQTGDSPGELFF. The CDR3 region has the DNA TGTGCCAGTAGTCAGACAGGGGACTCCCCCGGGGAGCTGTTTTTT.

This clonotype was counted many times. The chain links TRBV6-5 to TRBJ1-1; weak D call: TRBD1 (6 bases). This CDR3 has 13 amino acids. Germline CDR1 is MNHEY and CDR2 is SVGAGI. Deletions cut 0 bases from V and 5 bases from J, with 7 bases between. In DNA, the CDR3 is TGTGCCAGCAGTTACTCCCAGGGGACTGAAGCTTTCTTT. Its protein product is CASSYSQGTEAFF.

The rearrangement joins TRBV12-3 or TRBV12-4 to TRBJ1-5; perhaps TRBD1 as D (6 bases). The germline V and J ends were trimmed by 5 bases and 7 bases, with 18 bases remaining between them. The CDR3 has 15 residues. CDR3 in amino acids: CASSRTSLQGQPQHF. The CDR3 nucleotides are TGTGCCAGCAGTCGAACGAGCCTACAGGGCCAGCCCCAGCATTTT.

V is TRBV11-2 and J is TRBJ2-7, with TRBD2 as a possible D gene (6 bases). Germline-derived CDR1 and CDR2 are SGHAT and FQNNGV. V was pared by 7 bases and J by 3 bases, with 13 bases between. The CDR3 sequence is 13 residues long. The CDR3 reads CASKHNGGYEQYV. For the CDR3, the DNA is TGTGCCAGCAAACACAACGGGGGCTACGAGCAGTACGTC.

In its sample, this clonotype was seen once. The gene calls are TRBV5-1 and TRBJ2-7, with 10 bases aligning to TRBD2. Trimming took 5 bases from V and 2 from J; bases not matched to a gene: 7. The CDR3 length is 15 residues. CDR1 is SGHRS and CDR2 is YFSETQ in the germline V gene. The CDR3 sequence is CASRVAGGHPYEQYF. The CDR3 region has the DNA TGCGCCAGCAGGGTAGCGGGGGGACATCCCTACGAGCAGTACTTC.

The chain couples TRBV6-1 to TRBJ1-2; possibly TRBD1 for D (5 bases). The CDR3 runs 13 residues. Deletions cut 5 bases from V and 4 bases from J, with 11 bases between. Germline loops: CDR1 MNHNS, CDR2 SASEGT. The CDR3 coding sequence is TGTGCCAGCAGTTTAGAGGGGACCTATGGCTACACCTTC. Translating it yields CASSLEGTYGYTF.

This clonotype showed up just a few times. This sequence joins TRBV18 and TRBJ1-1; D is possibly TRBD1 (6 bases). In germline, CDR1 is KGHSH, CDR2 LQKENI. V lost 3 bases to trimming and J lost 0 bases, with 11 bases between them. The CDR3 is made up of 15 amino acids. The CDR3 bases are TGTGCCAGCTCACCGATGGACAGCGTGAACACTGAAGCTTTCTTT. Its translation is CASSPMDSVNTEAFF.

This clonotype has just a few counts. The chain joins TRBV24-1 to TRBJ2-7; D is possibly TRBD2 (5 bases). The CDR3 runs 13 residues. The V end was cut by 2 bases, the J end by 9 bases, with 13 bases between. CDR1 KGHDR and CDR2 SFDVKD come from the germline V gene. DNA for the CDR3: TGTGCCACCAGTGATTGGAATCCCCGGGGGCAGTACTTC. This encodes CATSDWNPRGQYF.

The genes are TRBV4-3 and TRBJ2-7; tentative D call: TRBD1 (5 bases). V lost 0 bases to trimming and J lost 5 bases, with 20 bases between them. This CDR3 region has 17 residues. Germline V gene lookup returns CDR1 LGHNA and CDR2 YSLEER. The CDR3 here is CASSQDNNYAGIDEQYF. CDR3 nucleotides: TGCGCCAGCAGCCAAGATAACAATTATGCAGGGATTGACGAGCAGTACTTC.

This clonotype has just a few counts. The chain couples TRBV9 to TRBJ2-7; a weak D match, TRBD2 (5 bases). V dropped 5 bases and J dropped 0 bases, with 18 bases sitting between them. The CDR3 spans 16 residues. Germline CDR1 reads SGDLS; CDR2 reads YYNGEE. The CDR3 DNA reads TGTGCCAGCAGAGCCCTAGCTGTAGGGAGCTCCTACGAGCAGTACGTC. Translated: CASRALAVGSSYEQYV.

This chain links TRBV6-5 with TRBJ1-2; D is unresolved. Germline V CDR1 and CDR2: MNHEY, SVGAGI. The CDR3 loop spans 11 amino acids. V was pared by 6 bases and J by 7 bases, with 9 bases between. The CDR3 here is CASREDAGYTF. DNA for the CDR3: TGTGCCAGCAGGGAAGACGCTGGCTACACCTTC.

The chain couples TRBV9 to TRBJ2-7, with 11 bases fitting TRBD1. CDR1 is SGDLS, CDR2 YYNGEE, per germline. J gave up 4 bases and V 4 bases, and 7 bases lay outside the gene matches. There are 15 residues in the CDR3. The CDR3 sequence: CASSPGGQGEYEQYF. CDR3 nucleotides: TGTGCCAGCAGCCCTGGGGGACAGGGGGAGTACGAGCAGTACTTC.